These 4 T cell receptor beta chains were sequenced from one sample in a study of monozygotic twins with inflammatory bowel disease. Following a re-call of the 5' RACE reads, TCRdb has one entry per CDR3 protein and lacks DNA. In all, the sample yields some 450,000 distinct CDR3 sequences. Sequences were obtained from blood. These receptors were taken from a human donor with ulcerative colitis or Crohn's disease, or a healthy co-twin of an affected twin (not recorded which).

V and J are TRBV10-3 and TRBJ2-7; TCRdb's assignment of TRBD1 cannot be checked, as there is no DNA. This CDR3 is built from 15 residues. The germline gives CDR1 ENHRY, CDR2 SYGVKD. The CDR3 is CAISRGPGERNEQYF.

The CDR3 protein is CASSLAGPLRSHEQYF. The chain carries TRBV5-1 and TRBJ2-7; the D call of TRBD2 rests on TCRdb alone, since no DNA is present to check it. Germline values: CDR1 SGHRS, CDR2 YFSETQ. The CDR3 is 16 amino acids.

This rearrangement joins TRBV3-1 to TRBJ1-2; the D call of TRBD1 rests on TCRdb alone, since no DNA is present to check it. The CDR3 is made up of 16 amino acids. In germline, CDR1 is LGHDT, CDR2 YNNKEL (reference sequence). The CDR3 is CASSQVPGPTHYGYTF.

J is TRBJ1-4 and V is TRBV7-9. Germline CDR1 reads SEHNR; CDR2 reads FQNEAQ (reference sequence). There are 16 residues in the CDR3. CDR3 residues: CASSSGSEGPSEKLFF.